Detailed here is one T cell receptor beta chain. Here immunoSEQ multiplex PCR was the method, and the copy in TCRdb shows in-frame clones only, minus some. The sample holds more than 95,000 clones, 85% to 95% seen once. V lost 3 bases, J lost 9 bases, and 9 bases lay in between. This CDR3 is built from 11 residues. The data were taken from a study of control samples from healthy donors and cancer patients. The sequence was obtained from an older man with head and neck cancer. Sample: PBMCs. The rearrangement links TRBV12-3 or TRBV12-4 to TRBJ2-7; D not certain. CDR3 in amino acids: CASSFGAVQYF. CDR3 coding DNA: TGTGCCAGCAGTTTTGGTGCCGTGCAGTACTTC.